This T cell receptor (beta chain) was sequenced for a study of graft-versus-host responses after intestinal transplantation. The wider study: Anti-thymocyte globulin induction, then tacrolimus and steroids for roughly 3 years, went to all recipients.

Per the germline V gene, CDR1 is SGHVS and CDR2 is FNYEAQ. The CDR3 extends over 17 amino acids. V shed 5 bases, J shed 4 bases, and the junction held 5 bases outside the gene matches. For this clone: Its matching antigen is unknown.

Measured with immunoSEQ multiplex PCR; TCRdb has only the in-frame clones, and not every one. Of fewer than 95,000 clones in the sample, approximately 90% were seen once. The J gene is TRBJ2-2, the V gene TRBV7-6, with 15 bases that match TRBD2. The specimen comprised unstimulated CD8+ T cells sorted from spleen or lymph node cells, sampled before transplant. The TCR comes from a human donor who was the organ donor for an intestinal transplant. The CDR3 protein is CASSRGLAGGGTGELFF. For the CDR3, the DNA is TGTGCCAGCAGCCGGGGACTAGCGGGGGGTGGCACCGGGGAGCTGTTTTTT.